Listed here are 11 T cell receptor beta chains from one sample, sequenced in a study of beta chain features in type 1 diabetes. Findings of the study overall: Shorter TCRB CDR3s, moderately but significantly so, were found in Type 1 diabetes patients in all four CD4+ subsets.

Every bit of the isolated RNA underwent reverse transcription, so sequencing read expressed TCRB transcripts. TCRdb's copy holds only in-frame clones and misses some; the assay was immunoSEQ multiplex PCR. The sample shows about 230,000 clones, 16% of them seen only once. Their target antigens are unknown. The sequenced sample was naive CD4+ T cells from blood. These receptors were taken from a man aged 25 to 45 with type 1 diabetes.

This clone came up a few times. The rearrangement uses TRBV9 and TRBJ2-1, with unresolved D. V was shortened by 3 bases and J by 9 bases, with 4 bases between the two germline ends. The CDR3 sequence is 10 residues long. The V gene's germline CDR1 is SGDLS and CDR2 YYNGEE. The CDR3 loop reads CASSGREQFF. In DNA, the CDR3 is TGTGCCAGCAGCGGCCGTGAGCAGTTCTTC.

This clone was seen a handful of times. V gene TRBV10-3 combines with J gene TRBJ2-5; D is ambiguous. Germline values: CDR1 ENHRY, CDR2 SYGVKD. The CDR3 sequence is 14 residues long. V lost 6 bases and J lost 1, with 12 bases in between. The CDR3 sequence is CAISPPGVQETQYF. CDR3 nucleotides: TGTGCCATCAGCCCCCCAGGCGTCCAAGAGACCCAGTACTTC.

The V and J genes are TRBV7-2 and TRBJ2-6; TRBD2 is a possible D gene (6 bases). Deletions cut 6 bases from V and 4 bases from J, with 13 bases between. The germline gives CDR1 SGHTA, CDR2 FQGNSA. The CDR3 is 15 residues long. The CDR3 DNA reads TGTGCCAGCAGGATCTTAGCGGACGGGGCCAACGTCCTGACTTTC. This codes for CASRILADGANVLTF.

V is TRBV29-1 and J is TRBJ2-5; TRBD2 might be the D (7 bases). The CDR3 totals 13 residues. Trimming cost V 6 bases and J 2 bases, with 13 bases left between them. In germline, CDR1 is SQVTM, CDR2 ANQGSEA. CDR3 coding DNA: TGCAGCGTGGGGGGGCAGGCACAAGAGACCCAGTACTTC. This codes for CSVGGQAQETQYF.

V gene TRBV5-1 combines with J gene TRBJ2-7; a possible D gene is TRBD2 (5 bases). This CDR3 has 11 residues. V was shortened by 4 bases and J by 7 bases, with 9 bases between the two germline ends. CDR1 is SGHRS, CDR2 YFSETQ, per germline. As DNA, the CDR3 is TGCGCCAGCAGCCACGGGAATGAGCAGTACTTC. Encoded protein: CASSHGNEQYF.

The V gene is TRBV20-1, the J gene TRBJ2-5; TRBD2 aligns across 7 bases. The V gene's germline CDR1 is DFQATT and CDR2 SNEGSKA (reference sequence). V shed 7 bases and J 9 bases; nucleotides not matched to a gene: 8. The CDR3 is 11 residues long. Here the CDR3 reads CSVGGGIAQYF. CDR3 DNA: TGCAGTGTCGGGGGAGGGATCGCCCAGTACTTC.

V is TRBV21-1 and J is TRBJ2-7; no check of the table's D call, TRBD1, against the DNA was made. TRBV21-1 is flagged as a pseudogene. CDR3 length: 13 amino acids. The CDR3: CASSKAQGYEQYF. The CDR3 DNA reads as TGTGCCAGCAGCAAGGCCCAGGGGTACGAGCAGTACTTC.

This clone appeared a few times. The chain has TRBV5-1 and TRBJ2-7, with D hard to call. CDR1 and CDR2 (germline): SGHRS, YFSETQ. With 2 bases removed from V and 0 bases from J, the gap between germline ends came to 12 bases. This CDR3 has 15 amino acids. The CDR3: CASSFDGTGSYEQYF. The CDR3 region has the DNA TGCGCCAGCAGCTTCGACGGAACCGGCTCCTACGAGCAGTACTTC.

The chain carries TRBV7-6 and TRBJ2-3; TRBD1 matches 8 bases. The V segment lost 5 bases and the J segment 1 base; nucleotides outside the gene matches: 11. Germline CDR1 and CDR2: SGHVS and FNYEAQ. CDR3 length equals 17 residues. The DNA for the CDR3 is TGTGCCAGCAGCGACGGACAGGGTACCCTCGGCACAGATACGCAGTATTTT. This gives the protein CASSDGQGTLGTDTQYF.

Comments on this clone: The sample holds other DNA sequences that translate to the same CDR3. J is TRBJ2-7 and V is TRBV30; the D gene could be TRBD1 or TRBD2 (5 bases each). The V end lost 5 bases, the J end lost 2 bases, and 7 bases lay between the germline ends. Germline CDR1 GTSNPN, CDR2 SVGIG (reference sequence). CDR3 length: 11 amino acids. CDR3 in amino acids: CAWGTAYEQYF. Written as DNA, the CDR3 is TGTGCCTGGGGGACCGCCTACGAGCAGTACTTC. The whole variable domain, filled in from reference TRBV30 and TRBJ2-7, reads SQTIHQWPATLVQPVGSPLSLECTVEGTSNPNLYWYRQAAGRGLQLLFYSVGIGQISSEVPQNLSASRPQDRQFILSSKKLLLSDSGFYLCAWGTAYEQYFGPGTRLTVT.

This clone was picked up a small number of times. The V and J genes are TRBV5-1 and TRBJ2-1, with D maybe TRBD2 (6 bases). The CDR3 is made up of 16 amino acids. Deletions cut 4 bases from V and 8 bases from J, with 22 bases between. The V gene's germline CDR1 is SGHRS and CDR2 YFSETQ. The CDR3 nucleotides read TGCGCCAGCAGCCCTTTGGTTGGACTACCAAGGGATGAGCAGTTCTTC. Residues: CASSPLVGLPRDEQFF.